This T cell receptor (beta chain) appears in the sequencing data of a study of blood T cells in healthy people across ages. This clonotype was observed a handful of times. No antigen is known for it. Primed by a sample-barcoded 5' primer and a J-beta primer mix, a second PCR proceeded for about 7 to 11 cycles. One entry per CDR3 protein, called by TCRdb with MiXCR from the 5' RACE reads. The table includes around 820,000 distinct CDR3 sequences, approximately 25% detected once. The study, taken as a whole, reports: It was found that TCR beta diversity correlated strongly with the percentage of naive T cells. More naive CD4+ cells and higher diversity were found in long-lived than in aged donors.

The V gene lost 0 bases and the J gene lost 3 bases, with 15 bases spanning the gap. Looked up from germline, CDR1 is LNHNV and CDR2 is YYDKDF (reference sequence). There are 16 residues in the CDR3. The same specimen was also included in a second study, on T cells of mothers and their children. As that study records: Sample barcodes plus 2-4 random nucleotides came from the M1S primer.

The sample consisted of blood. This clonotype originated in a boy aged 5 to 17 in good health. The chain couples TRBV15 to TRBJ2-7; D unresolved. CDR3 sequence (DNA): TGTGCCACCAGCAGAGATCGGGCTTTCCTGGACTACGAGCAGTACTTC. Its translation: CATSRDRAFLDYEQYF.